This TCR beta chain was obtained from a study of blood T cells in healthy people across ages. Overall study: Template switching retrieved approximately one barcoded beta molecule for each two T cells. Study-level points and caveats: Fewer expanded clones and more diversity marked long-lived versus aged donors.

The authors isolated at least 6 million PBMCs per sample. As concerns this clonotype: What it recognizes is unknown.

A second PCR, run for about 7 to 12 cycles, used a sample-barcoded 5' primer plus a J-beta primer mix. Using its own MiXCR run on the 5' RACE reads, TCRdb lists one record per CDR3 protein. The sample holds about 1.4 million distinct CDR3 sequences, roughly 60% seen once. This CDR3 comprises 15 residues. Germline V gene sequence: CDR1 LNHNV, CDR2 YYDKDF (reference sequence). With 0 bases removed from V and 6 bases from J, the gap between germline ends came to 12 bases. V is TRBV15 and J is TRBJ2-1; D call uncertain. This receptor was obtained from a man between 18 and 29 years old in good health. The sample comprised blood. The CDR3 DNA is TGTGCCACCAGCAGAGATCTAGTATCTGGCAATGAGCAGTTCTTC. Its translation: CATSRDLVSGNEQFF.